Each of the 32 T cell receptor beta chains below was sequenced from the same sample in a study of graft-versus-host responses after intestinal transplantation (dated by TCRdb to about 2021). These TCRs' antigens remain unknown. Interpreted using the paper, the time point label stands for: cells obtained before transplantation from donor or recipient. Library prep was done by the immunoSEQ multiplex PCR assay. In TCRdb, the immuneACCESS table is reduced to in-frame sequences with V and J assigned. These tables do not hold every clone; where another copy was compared, an unresolved V gene accounts for under half, and the others remain unexplained. A total of about 120,000 clones appear in this sample, less than 95% of them only once. Together, the top ten hold about 0.18% of the sample. The source material was unstimulated CD4+ T cells sorted from spleen or lymph node cells, sampled before intestinal transplant. The receptors derive from a human donor who received an intestinal transplant.

Points on this clone: At one end, the junction sequence differs from germline, possibly due to a read error. V is TRBV30 and J is TRBJ2-1; D not resolved. Germline V gene lookup returns CDR1 GTSNPN and CDR2 SVGIG (reference sequence). The CDR3 has 11 residues. As DNA, the CDR3 is TGTGCCTGGAGTACCTATAATGAGCAGTTCTTC. It specifies CAWSTYNEQFF. The variable domain in full, with the rest retrieved from reference TRBV30 and TRBJ2-1, is SQTIHQWPATLVQPVGSPLSLECTVEGTSNPNLYWYRQAAGRGLQLLFYSVGIGQISSEVPQNLSASRPQDRQFILSSKKLLLSDSGFYLCAWSTYNEQFFGPGTRLTVL.

The CDR3 DNA reads as TGTGCCAGCAGCTTAGCATACGAGCAGTACTTC. It encodes CASSLAYEQYF. V is TRBV11-2 and J is TRBJ2-5; no clear D gene. The DNA matches TRBJ2-7 better at its end, which makes the J call doubtful. This CDR3 has 11 amino acids. Germline V gene data show CDR1 as SGHAT and CDR2 as FQNNGV.

This clone was seen a single time. The chain is built from TRBV28 and TRBJ2-1; 8 bases line up with TRBD2. The CDR3 is made up of 15 amino acids. Germline V gene lookup returns CDR1 MDHEN and CDR2 SYDVKM. After removal of 3 bases from V and 0 bases from J, the junction contained 1 base not matched to a gene. DNA of the CDR3: TGTGCCAGCAGTTTTAGCGGGACCTCCTACAATGAGCAGTTCTTC. Translated, it gives CASSFSGTSYNEQFF.

The V gene is TRBV5-1, the J gene TRBJ2-7, with TRBD2 identical over 7 bases. This CDR3 comprises 13 residues. Losses at the gene ends were 4 bases for V and 2 bases for J; bases not matched to a gene: 3. Per the germline V gene, CDR1 is SGHRS and CDR2 is YFSETQ. CDR3 DNA: TGCGCCAGCAGCGTGGGAGGGACCTACGAGCAGTACTTC. Its protein product is CASSVGGTYEQYF.

The chain employs TRBV27 and TRBJ1-5, with D unresolved. Per germline, CDR1 MNHEY and CDR2 SMNVEV (reference sequence). The CDR3 length is 13 residues. V shed 4 bases and J shed 6 bases, with 10 bases lying between them. The CDR3 loop is CASSYRGGQPQHF. The DNA for the CDR3 is TGTGCCAGCAGTTACAGAGGAGGTCAGCCCCAGCATTTT.

The CDR3 bases are TGTGCCAGCAGTTTCACGTTTGTTGGGCAGGGGGGCTCCTACAATGAGCAGTTCTTC. It codes for CASSFTFVGQGGSYNEQFF. The chain is built from TRBV28 and TRBJ2-1; the D gene is possibly TRBD1 (7 bases). The length of the CDR3 is 19 residues. The germline gives CDR1 MDHEN, CDR2 SYDVKM. The V end lost 3 bases, the J end lost 0 bases, and 21 bases lay between the germline ends.

The genes are TRBV19 and TRBJ1-1, with a possible D match to TRBD1 (5 bases). Per the germline V gene, CDR1 is LNHDA and CDR2 is SQIVND (reference sequence). Trimming pared 3 bases from V and 0 bases from J, leaving 17 bases between. The CDR3 loop spans 17 amino acids. In nucleotides, the CDR3 is TGTGCCAGTAGTATTCGCGGAGGGGCCCGCATGAACACTGAAGCTTTCTTT. It translates to CASSIRGGARMNTEAFF.

V usage is TRBV27 and J usage is TRBJ2-3, with 11 bases matching TRBD2. The germline V gene encodes CDR1 MNHEY and CDR2 SMNVEV (reference sequence). Trimming removed 0 bases from V and 4 bases from J; junction bases left unmatched: 6. This CDR3 region has 17 residues. The CDR3 spells CASSLSDSGRGADTQYF. The CDR3 DNA follows: TGTGCCAGCAGTTTATCTGATAGCGGGAGGGGCGCAGATACGCAGTATTTT.

The rearrangement joins TRBV6-1 to TRBJ2-7, with 12 positions matching TRBD2. The V segment lost 4 bases and the J segment 3 bases; nucleotides outside the gene matches: 4. CDR1 MNHNS and CDR2 SASEGT come from the germline V gene. The CDR3 runs to 15 residues. The CDR3 reads CASSASGRASYEQYF. CDR3 DNA sequence: TGTGCCAGCAGTGCTAGCGGGAGGGCCAGCTACGAGCAGTACTTC.

The V call is TRBV7-2, the J call TRBJ1-4; D is undetermined. V lost 0 bases and J 10 bases, leaving 18 bases between the germline ends. The CDR3 length is 16 residues. Germline V lookup: CDR1 SGHTA, CDR2 FQGNSA. The DNA for the CDR3 is TGTGCCAGCAGCTTAGCGCCATACGACACCCGGGGAAAACTGTTTTTT. Its translation is CASSLAPYDTRGKLFF.

V and J are TRBV4-3 and TRBJ2-2; possible D gene TRBD1, 5 bases. V gave up 4 bases and J gave up 0 bases, with 9 bases separating them. The CDR3 has 15 residues. Germline-derived CDR1 and CDR2 are LGHNA and YSLEER. The CDR3 loop reads CASSPQAANTGELFF. CDR3 in DNA: TGCGCCAGCAGCCCACAGGCCGCGAACACCGGGGAGCTGTTTTTT.

The V and J genes are TRBV5-1 and TRBJ1-6, with 10 bases matching TRBD1. Per germline, CDR1 SGHRS and CDR2 YFSETQ. The junction had 6 bases not matched to a gene; V was cut back by 4 bases and J by 8 bases. CDR3 length: 15 residues. CDR3 residues: CASSQLTGGDSPLHF. CDR3 nucleotide sequence: TGCGCCAGCAGCCAATTGACAGGGGGCGATTCACCCCTCCACTTT. Complete variable domain (other parts from reference TRBV5-1 and TRBJ1-6): KAGVTQTPRYLIKTRGQQVTLSCSPISGHRSVSWYQQTPGQGLQFLFEYFSETQRNKGNFPGRFSGRQFSNSRSEMNVSTLELGDSALYLCASSQLTGGDSPLHFGNGTRLTVT.

In its sample, this clone was seen once. The chain links TRBV2 to TRBJ2-7; D perhaps matches TRBD1 (5 bases). Trimming left V 6 bases short and J 6 bases short, with 18 bases between. The germline gives CDR1 SNHLY, CDR2 FYNNEI. The CDR3 extends over 14 amino acids. The CDR3 loop reads CASRGQGLSGEQYF. The CDR3 bases are TGTGCCAGCAGAGGGCAGGGTCTCTCGGGCGAGCAGTACTTC.

The chain is built from TRBV5-1 and TRBJ1-3; the D is unclear. The CDR3 is made up of 15 amino acids. Per germline, CDR1 SGHRS and CDR2 YFSETQ. Trimming took 2 bases from V and 0 from J, leaving 9 bases between them. This CDR3 is CASSFSGISGNTIYF. The CDR3 DNA reads TGCGCCAGCAGCTTTTCAGGAATCTCTGGAAACACCATATATTTT.

In this sample, this clone turned up once. This sequence joins TRBV7-9 and TRBJ2-6; D uncertain. CDR3 length: 16 amino acids. Germline V gene sequence: CDR1 SEHNR, CDR2 FQNEAQ (reference sequence). V was clipped by 5 bases and J by 2 bases, with 13 bases between them. The CDR3 sequence: CASSTLSNTGANVLTF. The CDR3 nucleotides read TGTGCCAGCAGCACCCTCAGTAATACTGGGGCCAACGTCCTGACTTTC. The entire variable domain, with the rest obtained from reference TRBV7-9 and TRBJ2-6, is as follows: DTGVSQNPRHKITKRGQNVTFRCDPISEHNRLYWYRQTLGQGPEFLTYFQNEAQLEKSRLLSDRFSAERPKGSFSTLEIQRTEQGDSAMYLCASSTLSNTGANVLTFGAGSRLTVL.

This clone was picked up one time. The chain couples TRBV27 to TRBJ1-5; TRBD1 matches 11 bases. CDR3 length equals 16 residues. The germline gives CDR1 MNHEY, CDR2 SMNVEV (reference sequence). The junction had 10 bases not matched to a gene; V was cut back by 6 bases and J by 6 bases. The CDR3 spells CASRPRTGTGGQPQHF. The CDR3 coding sequence is TGTGCCAGCAGACCTAGGACCGGGACAGGGGGTCAGCCCCAGCATTTT.

The V call is TRBV6-1, the J call TRBJ2-7; 9 bases map to TRBD1. The CDR3 extends over 14 amino acids. Germline CDR1 and CDR2: MNHNS and SASEGT. Trimming removed 6 bases from V and 3 bases from J; junction bases left unmatched: 6. The CDR3 loop is CASRPQGARYEQYF. The CDR3 region has the DNA TGTGCCAGCAGACCACAGGGGGCTCGCTACGAGCAGTACTTC.

This clone was counted only a few times. The chain employs TRBV19 and TRBJ2-5, with a possible D match to TRBD1 (5 bases). The V gene lost 5 bases and the J gene lost 3 bases, with 16 bases spanning the gap. Germline CDR1 and CDR2: LNHDA and SQIVND (reference sequence). This CDR3 is built from 15 residues. CDR3 DNA: TGTGCCAGTAGTTCAAGACAGTCGGCAAAAGAGACCCAGTACTTC. It codes for CASSSRQSAKETQYF.

The chain joins TRBV7-3 to TRBJ2-1; TRBD2 matches at 9 bases. The CDR3 length is 16 residues. Per germline, CDR1 SGHTA and CDR2 FQGTGA. J lost 6 bases, V lost 3 bases, and 9 bases had no gene match. CDR3 protein: CASSFQAGGPSNEQFF. The CDR3 DNA reads TGTGCCAGCAGCTTCCAAGCGGGAGGCCCGAGCAATGAGCAGTTCTTC. Complete variable domain (other parts from reference TRBV7-3 and TRBJ2-1): GAGVSQTPSNKVTEKGKYVELRCDPISGHTALYWYRQSLGQGPEFLIYFQGTGAADDSGLPNDRFFAVRPEGSVSTLKIQRTERGDSAVYLCASSFQAGGPSNEQFFGPGTRLTVL.

The chain recombines TRBV29-1 with TRBJ2-1; TRBD1 matches 10 bases. There are 15 residues in the CDR3. V lost 4 bases and J lost 3; bases outside the gene matches: 6. Germline CDR1 is SQVTM and CDR2 is ANQGSEA. In DNA, the CDR3 is TGCAGCGTTGTTGGGACAGGGGCAAACTACAATGAGCAGTTCTTC. This gives the protein CSVVGTGANYNEQFF.

In its sample, this clone was seen once. V gene TRBV5-4 combines with J gene TRBJ2-3, with 7 bases aligning to TRBD2. Germline V gene data show CDR1 as SGHNT and CDR2 as YYREEE (reference sequence). CDR3 length equals 13 residues. J gave up 4 bases and V 2 bases, and 1 base lay outside the gene matches. The CDR3 DNA follows: TGTGCCAGCAGCTTAGCGGGGCCAGATACGCAGTATTTT. Protein product: CASSLAGPDTQYF.

This chain links TRBV6-6 with TRBJ2-2, with 9 bases aligning to TRBD1. V lost 5 bases, J lost 4 bases, and 2 bases stayed unmatched. The CDR3 is made up of 14 amino acids. Germline CDR1 MNHNY, CDR2 SVGAGI (reference sequence). CDR3 sequence reads: CASSRTGATGELFF. The CDR3 bases are TGTGCCAGCAGTAGGACAGGGGCCACCGGGGAGCTGTTTTTT.

The rearrangement joins TRBV15 to TRBJ2-7; 12 positions match TRBD1. This CDR3 has 12 residues. Germline trimming cut 5 bases from V and 12 bases from J; bases unmatched to any gene: 5. Germline V CDR1 and CDR2: LNHNV, YYDKDF (reference sequence). Here the CDR3 DNA reads TGTGCCACCAGCGGGGACAGGGGGCTCCGGTACTTC. Encoded protein: CATSGDRGLRYF.

The chain is built from TRBV5-1 and TRBJ2-5; 9 nucleotides line up with TRBD1. V lost 5 bases and J lost 5; bases outside the gene matches: 7. The CDR3 has 14 amino acids. From germline, CDR1 is SGHRS and CDR2 YFSETQ. The CDR3 nucleotides are TGCGCCAGCAGGGCGGGACAGGGTTCGGAGACCCAGTACTTC. It specifies CASRAGQGSETQYF.

The chain recombines TRBV5-1 with TRBJ2-7; 7 nucleotides match TRBD1. J lost 1 base, V lost 0 bases, and 7 bases had no gene match. CDR1 and CDR2 (germline): SGHRS, YFSETQ. The CDR3 spans 16 residues. CDR3 DNA sequence: TGCGCCAGCAGCTTGGCCCGGACAGGAGATTCCTACGAGCAGTACTTC. It yields the protein CASSLARTGDSYEQYF.

This chain links TRBV10-3 with TRBJ2-1; D is undetermined. The CDR3 consists of 12 residues. CDR1 ENHRY and CDR2 SYGVKD come from the germline V gene. The ends were cut back, 4 bases at V and 9 bases at J, with 10 bases in the middle. In DNA form, the CDR3 reads TGTGCCATCAGTGCCTCAGGCCCTGAGCAGTTCTTC. Translated, it gives CAISASGPEQFF.

V usage is TRBV27 and J usage is TRBJ1-6, with 7 bases identical to TRBD1. This CDR3 contains 14 residues. Germline CDR1 reads MNHEY; CDR2 reads SMNVEV (reference sequence). The V gene end was trimmed by 7 bases and the J gene end by 9 bases; junction bases not matched to a gene: 9. CDR3 DNA: TGTGCCAGCACCCTTCAGGGGGGTGGTTCACCCCTCCACTTT. Residues: CASTLQGGGSPLHF.

To note about this clone: At one of its ends the junction is not consistent with the germline gene, which may arise from a read error. This sequence joins TRBV7-3 and TRBJ1-1; 8 bases align to TRBD1. Germline V gene lookup returns CDR1 SGHTA and CDR2 FQGTGA. This CDR3 comprises 19 residues. CDR3 in amino acids: CASRLTPGGRSSRITEAFF. CDR3 DNA: TGTGCCAGCAGGTTAACTCCAGGGGGCCGATCCTCCCGAATCACTGAAGCTTTCTTT.

The V gene is TRBV28, the J gene TRBJ1-2; D call uncertain. Trimming removed 5 bases from V and 4 bases from J, with 8 bases in between. Germline V gives CDR1 MDHEN, CDR2 SYDVKM. The CDR3 runs to 12 residues. DNA for the CDR3: TGTGCCAGCAGTGCGACAAGCTATGGCTACACCTTC. This encodes CASSATSYGYTF.

This clone is a singleton in its sample. The V call is TRBV21-1, the J call TRBJ2-7; TRBD1, the D gene given by the table, was not confirmed from the DNA. TRBV21-1 is shown as a pseudogene. The CDR3 extends over 18 amino acids. CDR3 region: CASSKAEGDSGAGLEQYF. CDR3 sequence (DNA): TGTGCCAGCAGCAAAGCCGAGGGGGACAGCGGCGCTGGTTTGGAGCAGTACTTC.

In regard to this clone: At one end the junction does not follow the germline gene, possibly because of a read error. Here the CDR3 reads CASSLGPPGRFLGVLF. As DNA, the CDR3 is TGTGCCAGCAGCTTGGGGCCGCCAGGGAGGTTTTTGGGAGTCCTCTTC. V is TRBV5-8 and J is TRBJ2-1; D perhaps matches TRBD2 (6 bases). The germline CDR1 and CDR2 sequences are SGHTS and YDEGEE. This CDR3 comprises 16 residues.

DNA for the CDR3: TGTGCCAGCAGTGCTGAGACAGGGCACTCACCCCTCCACTTT. Its protein product is CASSAETGHSPLHF. The V gene is TRBV2, the J gene TRBJ1-6; 7 positions agree with TRBD1. CDR3 length: 14 amino acids. V lost 4 bases, J lost 10 bases, and 7 bases stayed unmatched. Per germline, CDR1 SNHLY and CDR2 FYNNEI.